Below, 17 T cell receptor beta chains from the same sample are listed, as sequenced in a study of OX40 agonist ivuxolimab in advanced cancers. Here immunoSEQ multiplex PCR was the method, and the copy in TCRdb shows in-frame clones only, minus some. The repertoire consists of more than 40,000 clones, with around 77% occurring once and the leading ten covering 2.6%. Specimen: CD4+ or CD8+ T cells sorted from blood, collected in a trial of the OX40 agonist ivuxolimab. The receptors derive from an adult with an advanced solid tumor such as melanoma, head and neck, liver or kidney cancer.

This clone is labeled as medium-sized (0.01 to 0.1%). The J gene is TRBJ1-1, the V gene TRBV29-1; 7 bases line up with TRBD1. Germline V gene sequence: CDR1 SQVTM, CDR2 ANQGSEA. Trimming removed 6 bases from V and 9 bases from J; junction bases left unmatched: 22. CDR3 length equals 16 residues. CDR3 sequence: CSVEGARSFNYAQAFF. The DNA for the CDR3 is TGCAGCGTCGAGGGGGCAAGATCATTTAATTACGCTCAAGCTTTCTTT.

A single count supports this clone. The chain joins TRBV11-2 to TRBJ2-1; TRBD1 aligns across 7 bases. Losses at the gene ends were 3 bases for V and 8 bases for J; bases not matched to a gene: 13. This CDR3 has 16 residues. The V gene's germline CDR1 is SGHAT and CDR2 FQNNGV. CDR3 sequence reads: CASSFVRGRGRDEQFF. The CDR3 DNA reads as TGTGCCAGCAGCTTCGTAAGGGGGCGCGGACGAGATGAGCAGTTCTTC.

J is TRBJ2-5 and V is TRBV28; D is unresolved. CDR1 and CDR2 from the germline V gene are MDHEN and SYDVKM. This CDR3 has 15 amino acids. Trimming took 3 bases from V and 4 from J, leaving 15 bases between them. The CDR3 region has the DNA TGTGCCAGCAGTTTGGGTGTCCAGGCAGGAGAGACCCAGTACTTC. Residues: CASSLGVQAGETQYF.

The V call is TRBV19, the J call TRBJ2-6, with 8 bases lining up with TRBD1. The germline V gene encodes CDR1 LNHDA and CDR2 SQIVND (reference sequence). The CDR3 extends over 17 amino acids. Trimming cost V 5 bases and J 2 bases; bases outside gene matches: 8. The CDR3 spells CASSSQARGPGANVLTF. The CDR3 DNA follows: TGTGCCAGTAGTTCCCAGGCCAGGGGGCCTGGGGCCAACGTCCTGACTTTC.

This chain joins TRBV6-1 and TRBJ2-5, with D hard to call. The germline V gene encodes CDR1 MNHNS and CDR2 SASEGT. The germline V and J ends were trimmed by 7 bases and 1 base, with 13 bases remaining between them. This CDR3 contains 14 residues. CDR3 nucleotide sequence: TGTGCCAGCATCCCTCTCACGGGCCAAGAGACCCAGTACTTC. Translation gives CASIPLTGQETQYF.

The CDR3 reads CASTRTGAISYNEQFF. As DNA, the CDR3 is TGTGCCAGTACCCGGACAGGGGCAATCTCCTACAATGAGCAGTTCTTC. The gene calls are TRBV19 and TRBJ2-1; 9 bases map to TRBD1. Germline CDR1 is LNHDA and CDR2 is SQIVND (reference sequence). This CDR3 has 16 amino acids. V dropped 7 bases and J dropped 0; count of bases not matched to a gene: 7.

This clone was counted a single time. V gene TRBV7-6 combines with J gene TRBJ2-5; maybe TRBD2 (5 bases). The CDR3 runs 16 residues. The germline CDR1 and CDR2 sequences are SGHVS and FNYEAQ. Trimming pared 5 bases from V and 2 bases from J, leaving 18 bases between. The chain's CDR3 is CASSNPWRVRQETQYF. Written as DNA, the CDR3 is TGTGCCAGCAGCAACCCCTGGCGGGTCAGACAAGAGACCCAGTACTTC.

The gene calls are TRBV5-1 and TRBJ1-1; D gene unclear. Trimming shortened V by 1 base and J by 0 bases, and 10 bases separated the two germline ends. Germline V gene lookup returns CDR1 SGHRS and CDR2 YFSETQ. The CDR3 contains 15 residues. CDR3 sequence (DNA): TGCGCCAGCAGCTTGACCGGGAGAATGAACACTGAAGCTTTCTTT. Amino acids: CASSLTGRMNTEAFF.

This sequence joins TRBV30 and TRBJ1-6, with a weak D call TRBD1 (5 bases). Germline-derived CDR1 and CDR2 are GTSNPN and SVGIG (reference sequence). V was cut by 1 base and J by 0 bases, with 13 bases left in between. CDR3 size: 17 residues. CDR3 in amino acids: CAWSGRDSSSYNSPLHF. The DNA for the CDR3 is TGTGCCTGGAGTGGCCGGGACTCCAGCTCCTATAATTCACCCCTCCACTTT.

The rearrangement uses TRBV5-1 and TRBJ2-1; a weak D match, TRBD1 (6 bases). Germline V gene lookup returns CDR1 SGHRS and CDR2 YFSETQ. CDR3 length: 14 amino acids. V lost 9 bases and J lost 4, with 17 bases in between. In nucleotides, the CDR3 is TGCGCCATAGAACCGGGACATACTTACAATGAGCAGTTCTTC. This sequence encodes CAIEPGHTYNEQFF.

The chain uses TRBV5-6 and TRBJ2-5, with D hard to call. The end of the DNA is better explained by TRBJ2-7, so the J call may be wrong. The CDR3 runs 13 residues. From germline, CDR1 is SGHDT and CDR2 YYEEEE. CDR3 nucleotide sequence: TGTGCCAGCAGCTCCGCGGTTCCCTACGAGCAGTACTTC. Its translation is CASSSAVPYEQYF.

The genes are TRBV18 and TRBJ2-7, with 8 bases matching TRBD2. Germline CDR1 reads KGHSH; CDR2 reads LQKENI. The CDR3 is 13 amino acids. V gave up 4 bases and J gave up 2 bases; unmatched junction bases: 1. CDR3 residues: CASSRGLAYEQYF. In nucleotides, the CDR3 is TGTGCCAGCTCACGGGGACTAGCCTACGAGCAGTACTTC.

This clone was counted between two and nine times. The rearrangement links TRBV14 to TRBJ2-7; 7 nucleotides line up with TRBD1. The trim removed 0 bases at V and 5 bases at J, leaving 4 bases unmatched. From germline, CDR1 is SGHDN and CDR2 FVKESK. This CDR3 contains 14 residues. CDR3 amino acids: CASSQDLQGDEQYF. CDR3 bases: TGTGCCAGCAGCCAAGATCTCCAGGGGGACGAGCAGTACTTC.

This clone showed up just a few times. J is TRBJ1-3 and V is TRBV6-5; D perhaps matches TRBD1 (5 bases). The CDR3 is made up of 14 amino acids. V gave up 8 bases and J gave up 2 bases, with 13 bases separating them. Germline lookup yields CDR1 MNHEY and CDR2 SVGAGI. Written as DNA, the CDR3 is TGTGCCAGCTCGGGATCCAGGGCTGGAAACACCATATATTTT. Translated, it gives CASSGSRAGNTIYF.

The chain employs TRBV30 and TRBJ1-2, with D unclear. Trimming stripped 3 bases from V and 4 bases from J, with 12 bases between. This CDR3 is 13 amino acids long. In germline, CDR1 is GTSNPN, CDR2 SVGIG (reference sequence). Written as DNA, the CDR3 is TGTGCCTGGAGGGCCCCGGCGGTCTATGGCTACACCTTC. This sequence encodes CAWRAPAVYGYTF.

This chain joins TRBV7-9 and TRBJ1-1; the D is unclear. CDR3 size: 13 residues. Germline V lookup: CDR1 SEHNR, CDR2 FQNEAQ (reference sequence). The V end lost 3 bases, the J end lost 1 base, and 6 bases lay between the germline ends. The CDR3 DNA reads TGTGCCAGCAGCTTCGCGGGGAACACTGAAGCTTTCTTT. It codes for CASSFAGNTEAFF.

DNA of the CDR3: TGTGCCAGCAGCCCCCTAGGGGGAACGGCTGGAAACACCATATATTTT. It is translated as CASSPLGGTAGNTIYF. V gene TRBV7-3 combines with J gene TRBJ1-3; tentatively, D is TRBD1 (6 bases). The germline V gene encodes CDR1 SGHTA and CDR2 FQGTGA. Between the trimmed V and J ends, which lost 5 bases and 2 bases, there was a span of 16 bases. This CDR3 has 16 residues.